This T cell receptor (beta chain) originates from a study of regulatory T cells in long-lasting Graves disease. The time point denotes: newly diagnosed GD, antithyroid drugs for less than 3 months. RNA extracted from PBMCs served as the sequencing template. This clonotype was counted at least ten times. Germline CDR1 is MDHEN and CDR2 is SYDVKM. Trimming removed 8 bases from V and 5 bases from J, with 17 bases in between. The CDR3 has 14 amino acids. CDR3 regions were amplified by Arm-PCR using iRepertoire HTBI primers to build TCR beta libraries. TCRdb ran MiXCR on the multiplex PCR reads and lists one entry per CDR3 protein. The sample yields 360,000 or so distinct CDR3 sequences, 16% seen once. Separately, the same data were catalogued under a study of T cells in Graves' hyperthyroidism and ophthalmopathy.

The chain uses TRBV28 and TRBJ2-3; D remains unclear. The source was peripheral blood mononuclear cells (PBMCs), collected at new diagnosis, from a patient treated with antithyroid drugs. This receptor was taken from a man between 35 and 55 years old with Graves disease. CDR3 amino acids: CASHSRAGGDTQYF. CDR3 bases: TGTGCCAGCCATTCCCGGGCAGGTGGAGATACGCAGTATTTT.